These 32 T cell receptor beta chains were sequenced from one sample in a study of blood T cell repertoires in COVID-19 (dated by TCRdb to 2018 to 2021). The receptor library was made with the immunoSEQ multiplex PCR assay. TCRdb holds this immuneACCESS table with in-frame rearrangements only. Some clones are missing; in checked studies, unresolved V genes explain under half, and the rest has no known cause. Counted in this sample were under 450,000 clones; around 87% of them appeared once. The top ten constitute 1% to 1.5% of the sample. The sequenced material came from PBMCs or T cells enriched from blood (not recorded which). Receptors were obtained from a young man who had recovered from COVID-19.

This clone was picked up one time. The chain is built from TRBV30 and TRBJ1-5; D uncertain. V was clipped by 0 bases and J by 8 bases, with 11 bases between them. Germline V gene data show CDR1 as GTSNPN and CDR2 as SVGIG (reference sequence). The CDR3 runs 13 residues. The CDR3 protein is CAWSVNSGEPQHF. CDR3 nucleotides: TGTGCCTGGAGTGTAAATAGTGGTGAGCCCCAGCATTTT.

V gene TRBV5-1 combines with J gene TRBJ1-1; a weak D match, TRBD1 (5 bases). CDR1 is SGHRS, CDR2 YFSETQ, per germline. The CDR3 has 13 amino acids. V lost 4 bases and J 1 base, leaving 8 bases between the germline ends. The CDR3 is CASSGQGNTEAFF. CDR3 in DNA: TGCGCCAGCAGCGGTCAGGGGAACACTGAAGCTTTCTTT.

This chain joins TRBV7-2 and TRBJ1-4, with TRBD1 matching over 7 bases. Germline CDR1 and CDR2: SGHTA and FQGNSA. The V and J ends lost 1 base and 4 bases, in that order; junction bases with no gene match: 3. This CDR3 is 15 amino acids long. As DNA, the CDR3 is TGTGCCAGCAGCTTAGGGACAGGAGTTAATGAAAAACTGTTTTTT. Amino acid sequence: CASSLGTGVNEKLFF.

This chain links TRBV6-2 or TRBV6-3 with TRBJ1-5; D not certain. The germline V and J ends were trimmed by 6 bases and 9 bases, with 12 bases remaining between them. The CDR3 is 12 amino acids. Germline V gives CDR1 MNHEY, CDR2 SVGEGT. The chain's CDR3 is CASSPLSLPQHF. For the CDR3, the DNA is TGTGCCAGCAGCCCACTGAGTTTGCCCCAGCATTTT.

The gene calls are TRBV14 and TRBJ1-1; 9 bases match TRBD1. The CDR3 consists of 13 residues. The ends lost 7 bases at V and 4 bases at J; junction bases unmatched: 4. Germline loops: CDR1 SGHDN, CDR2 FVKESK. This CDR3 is CASKTGGGTEAFF. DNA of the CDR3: TGTGCCAGCAAGACAGGGGGGGGCACTGAAGCTTTCTTT.

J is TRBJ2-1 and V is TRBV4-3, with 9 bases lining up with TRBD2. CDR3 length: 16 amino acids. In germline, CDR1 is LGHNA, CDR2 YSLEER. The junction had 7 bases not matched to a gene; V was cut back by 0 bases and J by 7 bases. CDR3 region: CASSQDKGGGGNEQFF. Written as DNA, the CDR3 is TGCGCCAGCAGCCAAGATAAGGGCGGGGGGGGAAATGAGCAGTTCTTC.

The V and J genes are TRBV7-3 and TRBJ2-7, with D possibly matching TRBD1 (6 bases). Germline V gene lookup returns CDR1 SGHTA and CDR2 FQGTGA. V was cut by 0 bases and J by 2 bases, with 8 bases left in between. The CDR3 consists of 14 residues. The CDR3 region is CASSLTRGPYEQYF. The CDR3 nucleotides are TGTGCCAGCAGCTTAACCAGGGGTCCCTACGAGCAGTACTTC. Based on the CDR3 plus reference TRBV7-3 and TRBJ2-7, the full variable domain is GAGVSQTPSNKVTEKGKYVELRCDPISGHTALYWYRQSLGQGPEFLIYFQGTGAADDSGLPNDRFFAVRPEGSVSTLKIQRTERGDSAVYLCASSLTRGPYEQYFGPGTRLTVT.

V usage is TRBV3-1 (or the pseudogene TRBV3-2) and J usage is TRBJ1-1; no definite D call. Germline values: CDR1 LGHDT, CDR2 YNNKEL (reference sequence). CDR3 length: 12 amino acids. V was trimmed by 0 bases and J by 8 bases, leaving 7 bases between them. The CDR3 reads CASSQDYSEAFF. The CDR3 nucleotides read TGTGCCAGCAGCCAAGATTACAGCGAAGCTTTCTTT.

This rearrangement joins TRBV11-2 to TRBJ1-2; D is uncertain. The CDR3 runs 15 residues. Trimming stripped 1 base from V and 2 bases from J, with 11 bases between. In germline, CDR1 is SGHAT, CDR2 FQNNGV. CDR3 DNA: TGTGCCAGCAGCTTAGGCCTGGACTTGAACTATGGCTACACCTTC. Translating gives CASSLGLDLNYGYTF.

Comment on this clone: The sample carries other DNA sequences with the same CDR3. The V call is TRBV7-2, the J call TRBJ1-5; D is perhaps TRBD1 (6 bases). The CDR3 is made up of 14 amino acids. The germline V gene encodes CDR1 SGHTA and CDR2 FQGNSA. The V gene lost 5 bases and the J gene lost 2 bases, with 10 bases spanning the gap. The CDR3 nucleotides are TGTGCCAGCAGCCTACGACAGGGCAATCAGCCCCAGCATTTT. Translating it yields CASSLRQGNQPQHF.

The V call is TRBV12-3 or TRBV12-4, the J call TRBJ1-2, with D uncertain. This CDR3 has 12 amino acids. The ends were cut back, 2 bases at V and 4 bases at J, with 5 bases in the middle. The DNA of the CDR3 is TGTGCCAGCAGTTTACTAGGCTATGGCTACACCTTC. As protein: CASSLLGYGYTF.

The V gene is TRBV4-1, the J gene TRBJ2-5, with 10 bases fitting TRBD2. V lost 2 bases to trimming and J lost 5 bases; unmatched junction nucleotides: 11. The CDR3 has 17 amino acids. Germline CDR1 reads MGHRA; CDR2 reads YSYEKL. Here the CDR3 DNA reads TGCGCCAGCAGCCAACGAGTGGCTAGCGGGGGCGGGGAGACCCAGTACTTC. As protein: CASSQRVASGGGETQYF.

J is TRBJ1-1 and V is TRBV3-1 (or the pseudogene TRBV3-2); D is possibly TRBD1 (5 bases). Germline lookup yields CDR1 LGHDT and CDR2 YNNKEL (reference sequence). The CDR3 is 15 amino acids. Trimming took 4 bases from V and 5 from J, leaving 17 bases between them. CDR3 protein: CASSPEGLRGTEAFF. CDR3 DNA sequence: TGTGCCAGCAGCCCGGAAGGGCTTAGGGGAACTGAAGCTTTCTTT.

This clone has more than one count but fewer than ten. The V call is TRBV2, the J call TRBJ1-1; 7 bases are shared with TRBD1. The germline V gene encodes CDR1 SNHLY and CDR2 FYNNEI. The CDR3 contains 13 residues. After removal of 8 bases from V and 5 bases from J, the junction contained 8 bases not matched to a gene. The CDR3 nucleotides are TGTGCCAGCGAACAGGGGTTTAATACTGAAGCTTTCTTT. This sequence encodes CASEQGFNTEAFF.

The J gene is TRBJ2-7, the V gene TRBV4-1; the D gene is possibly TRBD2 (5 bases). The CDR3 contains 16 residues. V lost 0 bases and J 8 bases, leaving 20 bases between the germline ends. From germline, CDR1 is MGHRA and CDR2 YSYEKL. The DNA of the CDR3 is TGCGCCAGCAGCCAAGAGACCGGGGAGTCCTGGCGAAAGCAGTACTTC. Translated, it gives CASSQETGESWRKQYF.

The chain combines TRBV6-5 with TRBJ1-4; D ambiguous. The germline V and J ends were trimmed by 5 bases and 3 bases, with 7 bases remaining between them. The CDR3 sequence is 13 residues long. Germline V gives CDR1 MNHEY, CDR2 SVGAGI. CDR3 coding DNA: TGTGCCAGCAGTCCCCCGTCTAATGAAAAACTGTTTTTT. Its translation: CASSPPSNEKLFF.

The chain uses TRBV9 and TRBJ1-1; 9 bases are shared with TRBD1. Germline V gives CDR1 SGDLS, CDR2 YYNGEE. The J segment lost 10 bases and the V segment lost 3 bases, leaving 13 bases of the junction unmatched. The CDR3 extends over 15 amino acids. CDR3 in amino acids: CASSDPGTGSELAFF. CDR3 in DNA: TGTGCCAGCAGCGACCCCGGGACAGGGAGTGAACTAGCTTTCTTT.

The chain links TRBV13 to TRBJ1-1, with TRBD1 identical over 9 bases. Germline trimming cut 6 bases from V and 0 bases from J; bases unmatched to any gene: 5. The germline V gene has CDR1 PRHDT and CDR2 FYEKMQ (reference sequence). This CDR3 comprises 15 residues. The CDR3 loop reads CASSLQGAMNTEAFF. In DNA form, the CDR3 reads TGTGCCAGCAGTCTACAGGGGGCCATGAACACTGAAGCTTTCTTT.

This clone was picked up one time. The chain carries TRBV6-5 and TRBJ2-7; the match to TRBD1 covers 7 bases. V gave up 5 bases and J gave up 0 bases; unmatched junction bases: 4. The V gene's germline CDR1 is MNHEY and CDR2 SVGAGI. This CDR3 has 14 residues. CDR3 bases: TGTGCCAGCAGTACCTGGGACAGCTCCTACGAGCAGTACTTC. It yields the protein CASSTWDSSYEQYF.

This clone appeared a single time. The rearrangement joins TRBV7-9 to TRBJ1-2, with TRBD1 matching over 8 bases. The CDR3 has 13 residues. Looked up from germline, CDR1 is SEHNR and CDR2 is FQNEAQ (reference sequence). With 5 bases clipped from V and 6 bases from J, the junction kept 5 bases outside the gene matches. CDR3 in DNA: TGTGCCAGCAGCGCCGACAGGGGCGATGGCTACACCTTC. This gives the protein CASSADRGDGYTF.

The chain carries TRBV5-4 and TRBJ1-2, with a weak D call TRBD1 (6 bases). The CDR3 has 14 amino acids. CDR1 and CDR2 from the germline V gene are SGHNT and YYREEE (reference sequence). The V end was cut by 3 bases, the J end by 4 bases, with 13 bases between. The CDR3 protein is CASSWITGIYGYTF. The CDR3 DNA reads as TGTGCCAGCAGCTGGATCACAGGGATCTATGGCTACACCTTC.

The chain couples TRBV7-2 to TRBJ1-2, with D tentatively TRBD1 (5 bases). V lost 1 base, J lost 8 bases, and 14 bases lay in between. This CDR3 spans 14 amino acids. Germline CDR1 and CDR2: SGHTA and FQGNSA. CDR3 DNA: TGTGCCAGCAGCTTAGAGCAGGGTTTTAGCGGCTACACCTTC. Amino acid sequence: CASSLEQGFSGYTF.

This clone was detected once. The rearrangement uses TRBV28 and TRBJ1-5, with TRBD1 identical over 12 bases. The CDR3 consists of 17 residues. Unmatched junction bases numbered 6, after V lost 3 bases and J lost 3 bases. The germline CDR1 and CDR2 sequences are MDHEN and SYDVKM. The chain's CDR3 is CASSLGPGQGANQPQHF. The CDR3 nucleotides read TGTGCCAGCAGTTTGGGGCCGGGACAGGGGGCCAATCAGCCCCAGCATTTT.

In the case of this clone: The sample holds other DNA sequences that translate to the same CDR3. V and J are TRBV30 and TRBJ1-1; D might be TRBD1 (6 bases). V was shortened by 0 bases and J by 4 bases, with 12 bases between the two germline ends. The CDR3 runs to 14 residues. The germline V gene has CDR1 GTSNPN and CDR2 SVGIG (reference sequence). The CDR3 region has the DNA TGTGCCTGGAGTGTACTAAGGGGGGGCACTGAAGCTTTCTTT. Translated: CAWSVLRGGTEAFF.

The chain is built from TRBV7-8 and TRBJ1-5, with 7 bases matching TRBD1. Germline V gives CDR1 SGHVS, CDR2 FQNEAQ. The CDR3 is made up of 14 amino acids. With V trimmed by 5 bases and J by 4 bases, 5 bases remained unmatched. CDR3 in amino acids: CASSQGGGNQPQHF. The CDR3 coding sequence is TGTGCCAGCAGCCAGGGGGGGGGAAATCAGCCCCAGCATTTT.

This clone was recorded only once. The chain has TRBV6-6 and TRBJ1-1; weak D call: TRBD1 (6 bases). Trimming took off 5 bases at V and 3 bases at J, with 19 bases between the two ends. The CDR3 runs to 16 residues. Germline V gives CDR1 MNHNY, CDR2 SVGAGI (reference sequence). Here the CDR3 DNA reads TGTGCCAGCAGTCGAGGAAGGGGGTTAGGAGACACTGAAGCTTTCTTT. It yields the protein CASSRGRGLGDTEAFF.

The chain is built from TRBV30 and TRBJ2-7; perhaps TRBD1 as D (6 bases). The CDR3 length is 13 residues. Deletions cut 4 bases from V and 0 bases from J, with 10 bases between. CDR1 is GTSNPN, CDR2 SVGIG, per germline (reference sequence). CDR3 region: CAWNGGHSYEQYF. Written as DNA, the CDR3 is TGTGCCTGGAATGGGGGCCACTCCTACGAGCAGTACTTC.

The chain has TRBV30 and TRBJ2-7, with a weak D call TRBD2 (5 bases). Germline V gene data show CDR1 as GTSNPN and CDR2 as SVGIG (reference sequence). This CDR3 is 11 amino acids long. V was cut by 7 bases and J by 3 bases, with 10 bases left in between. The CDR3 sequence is CASFDYYEQYF. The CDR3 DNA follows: TGTGCCTCCTTCGACTACTACGAGCAGTACTTC.

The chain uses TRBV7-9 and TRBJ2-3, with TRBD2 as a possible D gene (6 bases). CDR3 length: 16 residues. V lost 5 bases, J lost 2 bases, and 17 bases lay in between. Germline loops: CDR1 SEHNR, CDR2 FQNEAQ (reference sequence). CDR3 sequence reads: CASSTEGRFITDTQYF. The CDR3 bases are TGTGCCAGCAGCACGGAGGGGCGGTTTATCACAGATACGCAGTATTTT.

The CDR3 DNA reads as TGCAGCGCCGTAAGGGGTAATACGAACACCGGGGAGCTGTTTTTT. Translated: CSAVRGNTNTGELFF. The chain has TRBV29-1 and TRBJ2-2; tentative D call: TRBD1 (5 bases). The length of the CDR3 is 15 residues. Germline CDR1 reads SQVTM; CDR2 reads ANQGSEA. The V end was cut by 7 bases, the J end by 0 bases, with 15 bases between.

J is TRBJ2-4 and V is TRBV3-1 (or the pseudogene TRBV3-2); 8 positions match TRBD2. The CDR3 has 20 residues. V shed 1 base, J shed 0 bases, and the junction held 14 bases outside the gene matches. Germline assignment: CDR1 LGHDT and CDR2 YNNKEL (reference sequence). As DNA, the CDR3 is TGTGCCAGCAGCCAAGGACGGGCAAGCGGGGGTAACTCAGCCAAAAACATTCAGTACTTC. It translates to CASSQGRASGGNSAKNIQYF.

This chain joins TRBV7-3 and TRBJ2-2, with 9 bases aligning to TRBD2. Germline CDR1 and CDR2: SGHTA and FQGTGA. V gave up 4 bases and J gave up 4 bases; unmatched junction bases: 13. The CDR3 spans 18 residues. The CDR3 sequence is CASSSRPRGLATTGELFF. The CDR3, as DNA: TGTGCCAGCAGCTCCCGTCCACGGGGACTAGCAACCACCGGGGAGCTGTTTTTT.